This is a list of T cell receptor beta chains from one sample in a study of graft-versus-host responses after intestinal transplantation. Using immunoSEQ multiplex PCR, the repertoire was profiled, and TCRdb retains in-frame clones only, with some absent. The sample yields over 80,000 clones, more than 70% seen once. The source material was PBMCs, sampled 255 days after intestinal transplant. The receptors originated from a human patient who received an intestinal transplant, so some T cells may come from the graft donor. CDR3s include the opening cysteine and the closing phenylalanine or tryptophan. The D gene is left open where the match is weak. Size is omitted from some rows. Given values are once, few, many or a class for expanded clones.

j_gene: TRBJ2-5; v_gene: TRBV5-1; abundance: NA; d_gene: NA; CDR3nt: TGCGCCAGCAGCTTCGGCAGGGCTGACGAGACCCAGTACTTC; CDR3aa: CASSFGRADETQYF
j_gene: TRBJ1-1; v_gene: TRBV18; abundance: few; d_gene: NA; CDR3nt: TGTGCCAGCTCACCAGAGGGTTACACTGAAGCTTTCTTT; CDR3aa: CASSPEGYTEAFF
j_gene: TRBJ1-1; v_gene: TRBV2; abundance: NA; d_gene: NA; CDR3nt: TGTGCCAGCAGACAGGGCAGAGACACTGAAGCTTTCTTT; CDR3aa: CASRQGRDTEAFF
j_gene: TRBJ2-2; v_gene: TRBV6-5; abundance: once; d_gene: TRBD1; CDR3nt: TGTGCCACACACCAGGGGGCGAACACCGGGGAGCTGTTTTTT; CDR3aa: CATHQGANTGELFF
j_gene: TRBJ2-5; v_gene: TRBV9; abundance: NA; d_gene: TRBD2; CDR3nt: TGTGCCAGCAGCCATGAACGGACTAGCGGGGAAGAGACCCAGTACTTC; CDR3aa: CASSHERTSGEETQYF
j_gene: TRBJ1-1; v_gene: TRBV18; abundance: NA; d_gene: NA; CDR3nt: TGTGCCAGCTCACAAGACAGCACTGAAGCTTTCTTT; CDR3aa: CASSQDSTEAFF
j_gene: TRBJ1-3; v_gene: TRBV10-3; abundance: NA; d_gene: NA; CDR3nt: TGTGCCATCAAGGACGAGGGCCTGCCTGGAAACACCATATATTTT; CDR3aa: CAIKDEGLPGNTIYF
j_gene: TRBJ2-1; v_gene: TRBV5-4; abundance: NA; d_gene: NA; CDR3nt: TGTGCCAGCAGCTTGGATACGATTTACAATGAGCAGTTCTTC; CDR3aa: CASSLDTIYNEQFF
j_gene: TRBJ2-1; v_gene: TRBV6-1; abundance: NA; d_gene: NA; CDR3nt: TGTGCCAGCAGGCCCCTGATTGGATCCGGCAATGAGCAGTTCTTC; CDR3aa: CASRPLIGSGNEQFF
j_gene: TRBJ1-3; v_gene: TRBV27; abundance: NA; d_gene: NA; CDR3nt: TGTGCCAGCAGTTTAGGTCAGGGAAACACCATATATTTT; CDR3aa: CASSLGQGNTIYF
j_gene: TRBJ1-1; v_gene: TRBV19; abundance: NA; d_gene: NA; CDR3nt: TGTGCCAGTAGTATAGCTGGGCTGCTCGAAAGTGCGGTGAACACTGAAGCTTTCTTT; CDR3aa: CASSIAGLLESAVNTEAFF